The rows below give T cell receptor beta chains drawn from one sample of a study of T cell repertoires in cytomegalovirus infection. TCRdb re-called the reads with MiXCR, one entry per CDR3 protein. The sample contains approximately 1,000,000 distinct CDR3 sequences, approximately 31% of which appear only once. Their cognate antigens are unknown. The sample was cultured CD8+ T cells from PBMCs, taken from culture after CMV antigen stimulation. The receptors were gathered from a human donor in good health (CMV status not recorded). Some clones in this sample may be carry-over from other donors' samples. Both conserved end residues are part of each CDR3. The D gene is left open where the match is weak. Rows may omit the clone size; those that give it use once, few, many or a size class.

D gene	V gene	clone size	J gene	CDR3 DNA	CDR3 protein
NA	TRBV6-1	many	TRBJ1-6	TGTGCCAGCAGCCCCACCTATACAGGGTTAAATTCACCCCTCCACTTT	CASSPTYTGLNSPLHF
NA	TRBV27	NA	TRBJ1-1	TGTGCCAGCAGCGACAGCCTCCACACTGAAGCTTTCTTT	CASSDSLHTEAFF
NA	TRBV5-6	few	TRBJ1-2	TGTGCCAGCACCCCGGGACCGAATTATGGCTACACCTTC	CASTPGPNYGYTF
TRBD1	TRBV12-3/TRBV12-4	NA	TRBJ1-1	TGTGCCAGCAGTTGGGACAGTCTAGAAGCTTTCTTT	CASSWDSLEAFF
TRBD2	TRBV28	NA	TRBJ2-1	TGTGCCAGCAGCCGTAGCGGGGGCCCCAAAGAAAATGAGCAGTTCTTC	CASSRSGGPKENEQFF
NA	TRBV7-8	few	TRBJ1-5	TGTGCCAGCAGCTTAGCGATGACTAGTAATCAGCCCCAGCATTTT	CASSLAMTSNQPQHF
NA	TRBV9	few	TRBJ1-4	TGTGCCAGCAGCTTTTCCGGGACAAGGAATGAAAAACTGTTTTTT	CASSFSGTRNEKLFF
NA	TRBV5-5	few	TRBJ2-1	TGTGCCAGCAGCTTGGATATGGGGGTGGGATACTACAATGAGCAGTTCTTC	CASSLDMGVGYYNEQFF
NA	TRBV2	few	TRBJ2-3	TGTGCCAGCAGTGAATGGGTCAGTAGCACAGATACGCAGTATTTT	CASSEWVSSTDTQYF
TRBD2	TRBV6-5	NA	TRBJ2-5	TGTGCCAGCAGACCCGGACTAGCGGGGACTGAGACCCAGTACTTC	CASRPGLAGTETQYF
NA	TRBV18	few	TRBJ2-1	TGTGCCAGCTCACCCTCCGCCGGGGGTGAGCAGTTCTTC	CASSPSAGGEQFF
NA	TRBV6-1	few	TRBJ1-1	TGTGCCAGCAGTGAAGTGGGGGGGGGGACCCTTGAAGCTTTCTTT	CASSEVGGGTLEAFF
TRBD1	TRBV4-1	NA	TRBJ2-1	TGCGCCAGCAGCCAACATAGGGGGCTCTCCTACAATGAGCAGTTCTTC	CASSQHRGLSYNEQFF
TRBD2	TRBV7-8	NA	TRBJ2-3	TGTGCCAGCAGCTTAAAGATAAGCGGGGGGTGGGCAGATACGCAGTATTTT	CASSLKISGGWADTQYF
TRBD1	TRBV5-8	few	TRBJ1-4	TGTGCCAGCAGCTTGCGGACAGGGGATAATGAAAAACTGTTTTTT	CASSLRTGDNEKLFF
NA	TRBV4-1	NA	TRBJ1-6	TGCGCCAGCAGCCAAGACTCGGGATATAATTCACCCCTCCACTTT	CASSQDSGYNSPLHF
TRBD1	TRBV7-4	NA	TRBJ1-4	TGTGCCAGCAGCCCTATAACCGAGGACAGGGTGGTTTTT	CASSPITEDRVVF